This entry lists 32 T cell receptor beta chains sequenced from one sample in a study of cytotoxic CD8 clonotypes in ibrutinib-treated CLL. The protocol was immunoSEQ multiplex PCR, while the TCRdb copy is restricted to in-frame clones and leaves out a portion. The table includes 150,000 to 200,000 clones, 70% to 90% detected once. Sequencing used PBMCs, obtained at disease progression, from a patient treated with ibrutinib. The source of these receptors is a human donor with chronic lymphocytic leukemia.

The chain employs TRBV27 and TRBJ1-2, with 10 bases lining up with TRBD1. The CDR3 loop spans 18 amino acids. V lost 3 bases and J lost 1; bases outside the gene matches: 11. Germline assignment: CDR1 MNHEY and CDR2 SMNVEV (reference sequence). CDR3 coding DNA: TGTGCCAGCAGTTTTTGGGGACAGGGGACTCGGTATAACTATGGCTACACCTTC. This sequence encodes CASSFWGQGTRYNYGYTF.

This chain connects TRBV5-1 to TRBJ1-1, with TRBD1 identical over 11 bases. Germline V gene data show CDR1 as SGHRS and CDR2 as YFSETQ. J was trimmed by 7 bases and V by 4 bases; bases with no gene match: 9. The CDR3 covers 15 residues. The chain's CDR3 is CASSISGTGGVEAFF. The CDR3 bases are TGCGCCAGCAGCATATCCGGGACAGGGGGTGTTGAAGCTTTCTTT.

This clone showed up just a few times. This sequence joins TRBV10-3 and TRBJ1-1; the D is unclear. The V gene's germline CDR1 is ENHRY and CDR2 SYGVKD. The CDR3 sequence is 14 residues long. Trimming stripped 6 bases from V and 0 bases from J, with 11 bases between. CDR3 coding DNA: TGTGCCATCAGAGATAGGACGGTGAACACTGAAGCTTTCTTT. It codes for CAIRDRTVNTEAFF.

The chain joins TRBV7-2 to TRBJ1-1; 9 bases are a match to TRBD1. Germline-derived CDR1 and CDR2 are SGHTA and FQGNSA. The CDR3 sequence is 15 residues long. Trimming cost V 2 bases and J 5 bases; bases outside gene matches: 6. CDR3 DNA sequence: TGTGCCAGCAGCTTATTACAGGGGGCTGGTACTGAAGCTTTCTTT. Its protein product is CASSLLQGAGTEAFF. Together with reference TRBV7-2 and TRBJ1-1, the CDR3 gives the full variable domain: GAGVSQSPSNKVTEKGKDVELRCDPISGHTALYWYRQSLGQGLEFLIYFQGNSAPDKSGLPSDRFSAERTGGSVSTLTIQRTQQEDSAVYLCASSLLQGAGTEAFFGQGTRLTVV.

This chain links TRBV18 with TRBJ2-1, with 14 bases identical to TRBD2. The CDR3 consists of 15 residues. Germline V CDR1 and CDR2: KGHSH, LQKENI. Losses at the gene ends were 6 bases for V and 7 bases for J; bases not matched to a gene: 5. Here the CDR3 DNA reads TGTGCCAGCTCGCCGGGACTAGCGGGGGATAATGAGCAGTTCTTC. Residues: CASSPGLAGDNEQFF.

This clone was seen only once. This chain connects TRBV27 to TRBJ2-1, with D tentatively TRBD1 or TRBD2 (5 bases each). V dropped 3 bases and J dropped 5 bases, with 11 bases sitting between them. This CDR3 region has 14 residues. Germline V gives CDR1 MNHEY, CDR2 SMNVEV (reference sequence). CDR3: CASSFGGAHNEQFF. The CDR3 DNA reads TGTGCCAGCAGTTTTGGGGGAGCGCACAATGAGCAGTTCTTC.

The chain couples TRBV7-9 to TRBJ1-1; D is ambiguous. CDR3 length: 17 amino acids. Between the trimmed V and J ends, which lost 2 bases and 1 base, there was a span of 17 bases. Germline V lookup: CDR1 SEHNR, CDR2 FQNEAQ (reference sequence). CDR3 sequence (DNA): TGTGCCAGCAGCTTACAGGTAGCAACAATTCCGAACACTGAAGCTTTCTTT. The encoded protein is CASSLQVATIPNTEAFF.

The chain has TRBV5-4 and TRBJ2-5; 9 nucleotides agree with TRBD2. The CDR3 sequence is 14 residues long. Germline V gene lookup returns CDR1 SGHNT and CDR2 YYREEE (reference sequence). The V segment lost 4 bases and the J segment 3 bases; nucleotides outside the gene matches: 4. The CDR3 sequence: CASSPLAGEETQYF. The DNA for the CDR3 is TGTGCCAGCAGCCCCTTAGCGGGAGAAGAGACCCAGTACTTC.

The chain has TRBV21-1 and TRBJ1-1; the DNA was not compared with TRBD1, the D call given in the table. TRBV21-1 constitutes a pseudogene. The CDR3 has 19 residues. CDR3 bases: TGTGCCAGCAGCCCGAGACAGGGCCAATTAGTCAGTGGGCGCACTGAAGCTTTCTTT. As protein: CASSPRQGQLVSGRTEAFF.

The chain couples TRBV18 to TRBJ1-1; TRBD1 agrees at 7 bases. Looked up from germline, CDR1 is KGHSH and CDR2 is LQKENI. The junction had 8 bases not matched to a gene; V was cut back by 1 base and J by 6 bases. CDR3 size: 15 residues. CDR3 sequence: CASSPQGARVAEAFF. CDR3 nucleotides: TGTGCCAGCTCACCACAGGGGGCGCGGGTCGCTGAAGCTTTCTTT.

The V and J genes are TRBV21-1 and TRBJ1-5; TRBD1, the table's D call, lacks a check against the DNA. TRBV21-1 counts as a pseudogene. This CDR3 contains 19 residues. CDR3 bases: TGTGCCAGCAGCACTCACCTCTCCAGGGGGACAGGGGATGGTCAGCCCCAGCATTTT. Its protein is CASSTHLSRGTGDGQPQHF.

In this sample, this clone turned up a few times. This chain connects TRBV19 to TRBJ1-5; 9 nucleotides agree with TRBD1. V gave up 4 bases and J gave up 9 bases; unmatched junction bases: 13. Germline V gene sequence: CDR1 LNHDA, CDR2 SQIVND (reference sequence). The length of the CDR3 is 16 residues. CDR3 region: CASSTSGTGKNWPQHF. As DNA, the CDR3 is TGTGCCAGTAGTACCTCCGGGACAGGGAAAAATTGGCCCCAGCATTTT.

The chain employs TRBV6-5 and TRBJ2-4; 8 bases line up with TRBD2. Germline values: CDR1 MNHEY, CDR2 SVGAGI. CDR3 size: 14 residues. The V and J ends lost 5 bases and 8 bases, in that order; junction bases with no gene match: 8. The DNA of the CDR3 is TGTGCCAGCAGTACCGGGACTAGAGCGGACATTCAGTACTTC. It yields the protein CASSTGTRADIQYF.

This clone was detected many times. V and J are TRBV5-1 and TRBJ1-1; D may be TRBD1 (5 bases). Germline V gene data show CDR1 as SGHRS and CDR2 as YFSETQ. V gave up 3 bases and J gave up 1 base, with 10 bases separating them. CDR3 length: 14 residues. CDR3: CASSSRGSNTEAFF. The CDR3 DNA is TGCGCCAGCAGCTCCCGGGGCTCGAACACTGAAGCTTTCTTT. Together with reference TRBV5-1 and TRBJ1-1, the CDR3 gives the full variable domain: KAGVTQTPRYLIKTRGQQVTLSCSPISGHRSVSWYQQTPGQGLQFLFEYFSETQRNKGNFPGRFSGRQFSNSRSEMNVSTLELGDSALYLCASSSRGSNTEAFFGQGTRLTVV.

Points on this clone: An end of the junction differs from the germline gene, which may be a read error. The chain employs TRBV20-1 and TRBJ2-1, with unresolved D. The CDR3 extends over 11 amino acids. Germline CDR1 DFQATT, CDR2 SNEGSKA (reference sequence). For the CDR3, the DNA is TGCAGTGCTAGATCCTCCAATGAGCAGTTCTTC. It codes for CSARSSNEQFF.

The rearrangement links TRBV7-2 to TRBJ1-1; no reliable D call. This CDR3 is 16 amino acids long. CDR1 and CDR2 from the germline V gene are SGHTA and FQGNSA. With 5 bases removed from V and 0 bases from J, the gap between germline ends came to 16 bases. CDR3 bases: TGTGCCAGCAGCCGCGTGAGTACAGACCTGAACACTGAAGCTTTCTTT. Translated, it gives CASSRVSTDLNTEAFF.

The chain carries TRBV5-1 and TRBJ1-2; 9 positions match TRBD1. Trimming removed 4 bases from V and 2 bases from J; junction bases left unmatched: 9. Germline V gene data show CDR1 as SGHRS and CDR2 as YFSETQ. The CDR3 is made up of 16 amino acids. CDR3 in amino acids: CASSTTGTGTNYGYTF. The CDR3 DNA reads TGCGCCAGCAGCACGACCGGGACAGGGACAAACTATGGCTACACCTTC.

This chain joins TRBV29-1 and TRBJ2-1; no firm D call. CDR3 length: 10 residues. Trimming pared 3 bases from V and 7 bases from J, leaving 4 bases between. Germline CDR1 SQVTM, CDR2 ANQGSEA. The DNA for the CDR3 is TGCAGCGTTGACGAGAATGAGCAGTTCTTC. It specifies CSVDENEQFF.

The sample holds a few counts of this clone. The CDR3 loop reads CASSLVGTGDTEAFF. As DNA, the CDR3 is TGTGCCAGCAGCTTAGTGGGGACAGGGGACACTGAAGCTTTCTTT. The rearrangement uses TRBV7-9 and TRBJ1-1; TRBD1 matches at 10 bases. V lost 1 base and J lost 3; bases outside the gene matches: 2. CDR3 size: 15 residues. The germline V gene has CDR1 SEHNR and CDR2 FQNEAQ (reference sequence). The complete variable domain, with remaining parts taken from reference TRBV7-9 and TRBJ1-1, reads DTGVSQNPRHKITKRGQNVTFRCDPISEHNRLYWYRQTLGQGPEFLTYFQNEAQLEKSRLLSDRFSAERPKGSFSTLEIQRTEQGDSAMYLCASSLVGTGDTEAFFGQGTRLTVV.

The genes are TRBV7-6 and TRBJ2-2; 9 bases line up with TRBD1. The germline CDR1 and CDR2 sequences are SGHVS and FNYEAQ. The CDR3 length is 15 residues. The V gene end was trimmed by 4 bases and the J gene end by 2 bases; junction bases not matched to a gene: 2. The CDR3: CASSSTGGNTGELFF. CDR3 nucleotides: TGTGCCAGCAGCTCCACAGGGGGCAACACCGGGGAGCTGTTTTTT.

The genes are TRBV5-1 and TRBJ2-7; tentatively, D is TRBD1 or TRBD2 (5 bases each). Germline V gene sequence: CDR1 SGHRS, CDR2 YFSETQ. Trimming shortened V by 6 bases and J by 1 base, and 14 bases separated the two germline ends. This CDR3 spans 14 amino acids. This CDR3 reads CASTKDSGSYEQYF. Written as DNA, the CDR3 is TGCGCCAGCACCAAAGACAGCGGTTCCTACGAGCAGTACTTC.

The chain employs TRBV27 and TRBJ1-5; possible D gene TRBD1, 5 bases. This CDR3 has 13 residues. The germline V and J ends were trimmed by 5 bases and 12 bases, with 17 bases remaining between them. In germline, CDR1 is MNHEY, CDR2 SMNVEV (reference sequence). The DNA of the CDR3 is TGTGCCAGCAGTGTGGGACCCGCGGTAGTCCAGCATTTT. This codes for CASSVGPAVVQHF.

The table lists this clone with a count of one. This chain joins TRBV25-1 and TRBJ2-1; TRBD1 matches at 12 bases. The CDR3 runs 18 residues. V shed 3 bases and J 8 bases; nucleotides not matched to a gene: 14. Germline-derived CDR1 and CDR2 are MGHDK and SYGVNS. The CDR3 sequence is CASSDTGTGGPFGDEQFF. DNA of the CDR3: TGTGCCAGCAGTGACACCGGGACAGGGGGCCCATTTGGTGATGAGCAGTTCTTC.

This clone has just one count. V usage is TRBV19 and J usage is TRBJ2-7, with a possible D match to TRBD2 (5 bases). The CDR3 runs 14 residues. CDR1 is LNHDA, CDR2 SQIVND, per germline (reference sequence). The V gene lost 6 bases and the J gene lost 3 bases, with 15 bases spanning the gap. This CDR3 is CASRNPGSGYEQYF. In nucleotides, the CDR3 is TGTGCCAGTAGGAACCCGGGGTCAGGCTACGAGCAGTACTTC.

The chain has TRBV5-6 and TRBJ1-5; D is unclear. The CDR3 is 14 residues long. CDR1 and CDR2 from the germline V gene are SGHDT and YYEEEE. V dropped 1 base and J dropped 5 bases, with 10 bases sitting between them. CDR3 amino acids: CASSLWFGDQPQHF. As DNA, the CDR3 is TGTGCCAGCAGCTTGTGGTTTGGGGATCAGCCCCAGCATTTT. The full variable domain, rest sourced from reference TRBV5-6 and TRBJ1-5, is DAGVTQSPTHLIKTRGQQVTLRCSPKSGHDTVSWYQQALGQGPQFIFQYYEEEERQRGNFPDRFSGHQFPNYSSELNVNALLLGDSALYLCASSLWFGDQPQHFGDGTRLSIL.

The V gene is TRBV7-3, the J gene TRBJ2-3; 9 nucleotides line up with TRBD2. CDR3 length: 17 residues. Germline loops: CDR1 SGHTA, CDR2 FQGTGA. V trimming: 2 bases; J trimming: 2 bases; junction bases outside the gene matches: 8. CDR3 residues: CASSLQLAGELTDTQYF. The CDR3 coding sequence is TGTGCCAGCAGCTTACAGTTAGCGGGAGAACTCACAGATACGCAGTATTTT.

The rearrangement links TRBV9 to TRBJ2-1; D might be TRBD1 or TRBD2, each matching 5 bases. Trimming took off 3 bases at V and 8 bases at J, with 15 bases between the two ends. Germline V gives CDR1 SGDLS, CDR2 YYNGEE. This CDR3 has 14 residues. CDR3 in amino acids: CASSGEWGRYEQFF. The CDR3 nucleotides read TGTGCCAGCAGCGGTGAATGGGGACGATATGAGCAGTTCTTC. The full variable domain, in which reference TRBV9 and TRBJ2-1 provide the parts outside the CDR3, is DSGVTQTPKHLITATGQRVTLRCSPRSGDLSVYWYQQSLDQGLQFLIQYYNGEERAKGNILERFSAQQFPDLHSELNLSSLELGDSALYFCASSGEWGRYEQFFGPGTRLTVL.

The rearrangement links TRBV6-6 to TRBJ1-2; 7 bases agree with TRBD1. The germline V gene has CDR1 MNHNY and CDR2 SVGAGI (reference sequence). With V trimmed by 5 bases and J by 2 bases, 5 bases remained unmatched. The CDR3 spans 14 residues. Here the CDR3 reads CASSVQGYNYGYTF. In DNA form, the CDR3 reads TGTGCCAGCAGTGTACAGGGGTACAACTATGGCTACACCTTC.

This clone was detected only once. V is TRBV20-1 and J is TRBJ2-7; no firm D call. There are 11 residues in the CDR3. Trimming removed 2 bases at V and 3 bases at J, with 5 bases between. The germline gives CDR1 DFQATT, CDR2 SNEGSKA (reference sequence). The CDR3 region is CSARLDYEQYF. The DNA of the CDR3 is TGCAGTGCTAGACTAGACTACGAGCAGTACTTC.

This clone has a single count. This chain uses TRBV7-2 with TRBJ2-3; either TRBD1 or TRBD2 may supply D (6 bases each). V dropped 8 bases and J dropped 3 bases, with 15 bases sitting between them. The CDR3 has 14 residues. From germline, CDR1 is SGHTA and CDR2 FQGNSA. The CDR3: CASGRGAGTDTQYF. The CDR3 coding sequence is TGTGCCAGCGGAAGGGGGGCGGGGACAGATACGCAGTATTTT.

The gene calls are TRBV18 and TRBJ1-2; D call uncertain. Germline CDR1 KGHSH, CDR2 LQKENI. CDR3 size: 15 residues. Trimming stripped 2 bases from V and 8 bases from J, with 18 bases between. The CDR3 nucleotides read TGTGCCAGCTCACCAGCGAACGATAGGAGTCGAGGCTACACCTTC. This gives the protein CASSPANDRSRGYTF.

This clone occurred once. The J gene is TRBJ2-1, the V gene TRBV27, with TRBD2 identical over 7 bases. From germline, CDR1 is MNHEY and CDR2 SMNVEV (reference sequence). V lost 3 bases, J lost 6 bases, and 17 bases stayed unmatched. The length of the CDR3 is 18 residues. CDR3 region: CASSFFPLAEEASNEQFF. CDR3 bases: TGTGCCAGCAGTTTCTTCCCTCTAGCGGAAGAAGCGAGCAATGAGCAGTTCTTC.